The text below deals with one TCR beta chain. The antigen remains unidentified. V was shortened by 8 bases and J by 3 bases, with 16 bases between the two germline ends. The CDR3 is made up of 14 amino acids. The germline CDR1 and CDR2 sequences are MNHEY and SMNVEV (reference sequence). These data originate in a study of beta chain features in type 1 diabetes. The study's findings and limits: PCR, the amplification step, might favor shorter templates, equally in patients and controls. Moderate yet significant TCRB CDR3 shortening was seen in Type 1 diabetes patients in all four CD4+ subsets.

The investigators reverse transcribed all of the isolated RNA, so they sequenced expressed TCRB transcripts. Naive, central memory and regulatory T cell samples came to a mean of roughly 3.6 million reads. Clones were read by immunoSEQ multiplex PCR, and TCRdb kept only the in-frame ones, dropping some. In the table there are some 370,000 clones, around 10% of which are singletons. This clonotype was obtained from a man aged 25 to 40 with type 1 diabetes. The chain links TRBV27 to TRBJ1-1, with a tentative D call TRBD1 (6 bases). Sequenced sample: central memory CD4+ T cells from blood. CDR3 sequence: CASGHRVEDTEAFF. DNA of the CDR3: TGTGCCAGCGGTCACAGGGTAGAGGACACTGAAGCTTTCTTT.